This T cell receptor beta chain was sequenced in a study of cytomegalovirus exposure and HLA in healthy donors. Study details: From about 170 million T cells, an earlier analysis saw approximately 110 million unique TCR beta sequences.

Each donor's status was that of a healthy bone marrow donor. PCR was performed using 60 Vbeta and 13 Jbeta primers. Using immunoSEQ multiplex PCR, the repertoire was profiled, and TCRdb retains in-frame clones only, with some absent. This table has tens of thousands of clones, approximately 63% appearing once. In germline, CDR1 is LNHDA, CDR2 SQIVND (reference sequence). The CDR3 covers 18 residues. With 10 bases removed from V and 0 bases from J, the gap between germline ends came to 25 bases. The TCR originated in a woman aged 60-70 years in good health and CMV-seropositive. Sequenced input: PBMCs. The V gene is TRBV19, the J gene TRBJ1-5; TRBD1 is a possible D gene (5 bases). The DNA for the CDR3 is TGTGCCACTGGGGGGGATGAAGGGCTCCTAATTAGCAATCAGCCCCAGCATTTT. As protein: CATGGDEGLLISNQPQHF.